These T cell receptor beta chains were read from a single sample in a study of identical twins. MiXCR was run by TCRdb on the 5' RACE reads, yielding one entry per CDR3 protein. The sample shows roughly 1,500,000 distinct CDR3 sequences, about 30% of them seen only once. Sequencing used cord blood. The receptor set was obtained from a newborn girl in good health. Each CDR3 is given with its conserved first and last residue. D genes are given only for firm matches.

V: TRBV3-1; D: .; J: TRBJ1-1; CDR3: CASIQGQATIMNTEAFF; DNA: TGTGCCAGCATCCAAGGGCAGGCAACGATTATGAACACTGAAGCTTTCTTT
V: TRBV20-1; D: TRBD2; J: TRBJ2-7; CDR3: CSARDTSGGLSYEQYF; DNA: TGCAGTGCTAGAGATACTAGCGGGGGCCTCAGCTACGAGCAGTACTTC
V: TRBV6-1; D: .; J: TRBJ1-2; CDR3: CASSEEAGAYYGYTF; DNA: TGTGCCAGCAGTGAAGAGGCGGGGGCTTACTATGGCTACACCTTC
V: TRBV5-1; D: .; J: TRBJ2-5; CDR3: CASSLTSRISETQYF; DNA: TGCGCCAGCAGCTTGACTAGCAGAATTTCCGAGACCCAGTACTTC
V: TRBV5-6; D: TRBD1; J: TRBJ1-1; CDR3: CASSSKQGFGTEAFF; DNA: TGTGCCAGCAGCTCAAAACAGGGGTTTGGCACTGAAGCTTTCTTT
V: TRBV5-6; D: .; J: TRBJ2-5; CDR3: CASSRASGETQYF; DNA: TGTGCCAGCAGCCGGGCTTCAGGAGAGACCCAGTACTTC
V: TRBV3-1; D: .; J: TRBJ2-1; CDR3: CASSHLVLPYNEQFF; DNA: TGTGCCAGCAGCCATTTGGTCCTACCCTACAATGAGCAGTTCTTC
V: TRBV5-1; D: TRBD2; J: TRBJ2-5; CDR3: CASGSGVTQYF; DNA: TGCGCCAGCGGAAGCGGGGTGACCCAGTACTTC
V: TRBV2; D: .; J: TRBJ2-5; CDR3: CASSEGIQGQETQYF; DNA: TGTGCCAGCAGTGAAGGAATACAGGGTCAAGAGACCCAGTACTTC
V: TRBV28; D: .; J: TRBJ1-5; CDR3: CASNQLDRENQPQHF; DNA: TGTGCCAGCAACCAGTTAGACAGAGAAAATCAGCCCCAGCATTTT
V: TRBV19; D: TRBD1; J: TRBJ1-5; CDR3: CASTLRDRSNQPQHF; DNA: TGTGCCAGCACTCTCCGGGACAGGAGCAATCAGCCCCAGCATTTT
V: TRBV11-1; D: TRBD2; J: TRBJ2-3; CDR3: CASSLDVLAGVGADTQYF; DNA: TGTGCCAGCAGCTTAGACGTCCTAGCGGGAGTGGGCGCAGATACGCAGTATTTT
V: TRBV27; D: TRBD2; J: TRBJ2-5; CDR3: CASSLGRGSGGEETQYF; DNA: TGTGCCAGCAGTTTAGGGCGGGGTAGCGGGGGGGAAGAGACCCAGTACTTC